This T cell receptor beta chain is from a study of technical replicates of blood from a few donors (dated by TCRdb to between 2016 and 2019). Taken from the germline V gene, the CDR1 and CDR2 loops are MDHEN and SYDVKM. The CDR3 goes from the cysteine to the phenylalanine over 13 residues. The only DNA kept is the CDR3, 39 bases in frame from the first base. Relative to germline, V is 3 bases shorter and J is 3 bases shorter, with 9 bases between their ends. Library generation was performed with the immunoSEQ multiplex PCR assay. This is the immuneACCESS table as TCRdb keeps it, with only in-frame sequences that have V and J called. A part of the clones is gone; compared with another copy, unresolved V genes explain less than half, and the rest is unexplained. In this sample the table shows tens of thousands of clones, approximately 94% of which occur a single time. The ten largest account for about 0.4% of the sample.

In regard to this clone: There is no known antigen for this receptor. It has no much larger one-base neighbor in the sample; base qualities were not kept.

This clonotype originated in a human donor in good health. The sequencing sample was made of T cells isolated from PBMCs. This chain is built from TRBV28 and TRBJ2-7, with a weak D call of TRBD2 (5 bases match). The CDR3 is CASSFVEGYEQYF. The DNA sequence reads TGTGCCAGCAGTTTTGTTGAGGGCTACGAGCAGTACTTC.